Detailed here is one TCR beta chain. Its antigen remains unknown. RNA was extracted with the RNeasy kit, and a quantity of 0.5 to 1 ug was reverse transcribed using random hexamers. Amplification of TCR beta CDR3 spanned 54 Vbeta and 13 Jbeta via immunoSEQ multiplex PCR. One entry per CDR3 protein results from TCRdb running MiXCR on the immunoSEQ multiplex PCR reads. This table holds about 84,000 distinct CDR3 sequences, 85% to 95% found once. These data come from a study of CD8 T cells in Susac syndrome. Notes on the study in general: The authors acknowledged that their TCR sequencing and HLA analysis involved a relatively small number of individuals.

The CDR3 consists of 16 residues. The trim removed 5 bases at V and 0 bases at J, leaving 8 bases unmatched. Per germline, CDR1 LGHDT and CDR2 YNNKEL (reference sequence). Peripheral blood CD8+ and CD4+ T cells were profiled by TCR beta sequencing. TEMRA cells were FACS-enriched, with CD8+ and CD4+ T cells isolated negatively. The chain links TRBV3-1 to TRBJ2-5, with 8 bases aligning to TRBD2. This clonotype was obtained from a human donor in good health. The specimen was CD8+ T cells from PBMCs. The CDR3, as DNA: TGTGCCAGCAGCGACGGAGCTAGCGGGTACCAAGAGACCCAGTACTTC. Translation: CASSDGASGYQETQYF.